This is a list of T cell receptor beta chains from one sample in a study of OX40 agonist ivuxolimab in advanced cancers. This table comes from immunoSEQ multiplex PCR, and its TCRdb copy is limited to in-frame clones, with some not included. This table holds around 65,000 clones, 90% found once. The sample in question was CD4+ or CD8+ T cells sorted from blood, obtained in a trial of the OX40 agonist ivuxolimab. The receptors come from an adult with an advanced solid tumor such as melanoma, head and neck, liver or kidney cancer. CDR3s include the opening cysteine and the closing phenylalanine or tryptophan. The D gene is left open where the match is weak. Clone size, where shown, is once, few, many, or a class for clones that have expanded.

-	TRBV7-9	-	TRBJ2-5	CATGRAGETQYF	TGTGCCACTGGACGGGCTGGGGAGACCCAGTACTTC
TRBD1	TRBV15	-	TRBJ1-3	CATSRRDRGQGNTIYF	TGTGCCACCAGCAGAAGGGACAGGGGGCAAGGAAACACCATATATTTT
-	TRBV12-1	-	TRBJ1-2	CASSLTLGYGYTF	TGTGCCAGCAGCTTGACACTCGGCTATGGCTACACCTTC
-	TRBV7-2	-	TRBJ2-1	CASSLDNNEQFF	TGTGCCAGCAGCTTAGACAACAATGAGCAGTTCTTC
-	TRBV6-5	-	TRBJ2-7	CASSYPRGWDYEQYF	TGTGCCAGCAGTTATCCCAGGGGCTGGGACTACGAGCAGTACTTC
-	TRBV27	-	TRBJ1-1	CASSRPGRRDTEAFF	TGTGCCAGCAGCCGACCAGGTAGGAGGGACACTGAAGCTTTCTTT
TRBD2	TRBV7-2	-	TRBJ2-7	CASSFRTSGSWYEQYF	TGTGCCAGCAGCTTTCGGACTAGCGGGAGTTGGTACGAGCAGTACTTC
-	TRBV5-3	-	TRBJ1-4	CARSFRPGKLFF	TGTGCCAGAAGCTTCCGGCCGGGGAAACTGTTTTTT
TRBD2	TRBV7-2	-	TRBJ2-3	CASSRSSGRGPDTQYF	TGTGCCAGCAGCAGATCTAGCGGGAGGGGTCCAGATACGCAGTATTTT
-	TRBV5-1	-	TRBJ2-3	CASSSTGLSTDTQYF	TGCGCCAGCAGCTCTACGGGACTTAGCACAGATACGCAGTATTTT
-	TRBV5-6	-	TRBJ1-1	CASSLDTEAFF	TGTGCCAGCAGCTTGGATACTGAAGCTTTCTTT
-	TRBV11-3	-	TRBJ2-7	CASSLEPGASYEQYF	TGTGCCAGCAGCTTAGAACCCGGGGCCTCCTACGAGCAGTACTTC
-	TRBV6-5	-	TRBJ1-2	CASSYITGWIYGYTF	TGTGCCAGCAGTTACATAACAGGGTGGATCTATGGCTACACCTTC
-	TRBV2	-	TRBJ2-5	CASRVGETQYF	TGTGCCAGCCGAGTCGGGGAGACCCAGTACTTC
TRBD2	TRBV4-3	-	TRBJ2-7	CASSQGTSGTYEQYF	TGCGCCAGCAGCCAAGGGACTAGCGGAACCTACGAGCAGTACTTC
TRBD2	TRBV7-2	-	TRBJ2-1	CASSPSGRAGKEQFF	TGTGCCAGCAGCCCTAGCGGGAGGGCGGGAAAAGAGCAGTTCTTC
-	TRBV29-1	-	TRBJ2-5	CSVEGVAETQYF	TGCAGCGTTGAAGGGGTGGCAGAGACCCAGTACTTC
-	TRBV10-3	few	TRBJ1-1	CAIRDRTEAFF	TGTGCCATCAGAGACCGGACTGAAGCTTTCTTT
TRBD1	TRBV11-2	-	TRBJ2-6	CASSQTMGQGVAGANVLTF	TGTGCCAGCAGCCAAACCATGGGACAGGGGGTGGCTGGGGCCAACGTCCTGACTTTC
-	TRBV30	-	TRBJ2-1	CAWRQARNAQFF	TGTGCCTGGCGTCAAGCCCGGAATGCGCAGTTCTTC
-	TRBV7-9	-	TRBJ2-3	CASSVTSDTQYF	TGTGCCAGCAGCGTAACTAGCGATACGCAGTATTTT
-	TRBV12-2	-	TRBJ2-5	CASRRRLAGGPEETQYF	TGTGCAAGTCGCCGAAGACTAGCGGGAGGGCCGGAGGAGACCCAGTACTTC
-	TRBV5-6	-	TRBJ1-2	CASSLQQAGYTF	TGTGCCAGCAGCTTGCAGCAGGCAGGCTACACCTTC
-	TRBV7-6	-	TRBJ2-1	CASSLVRGNEQFF	TGTGCCAGCAGCTTAGTTCGGGGAAATGAGCAGTTCTTC
-	TRBV19	few	TRBJ1-1	CASSPRAARPTEAFF	TGTGCCAGTAGTCCACGGGCAGCTCGGCCCACTGAAGCTTTCTTT
-	TRBV4-2	once	TRBJ2-2	CASSQGGGPGTGELFF	TGTGCCAGCAGCCAAGGGGGCGGGCCGGGCACCGGGGAGCTGTTTTTT
-	TRBV10-3	-	TRBJ1-1	CAISEGANTEAFF	TGTGCCATCAGTGAAGGAGCGAACACTGAAGCTTTCTTT
-	TRBV5-6	few	TRBJ1-1	CASSRTLNTEAFF	TGTGCCAGCAGCCGGACACTGAACACTGAAGCTTTCTTT
TRBD2	TRBV7-2	-	TRBJ2-3	CASSLGSGRGDTQYF	TGTGCCAGCAGCTTAGGAAGCGGGAGGGGAGATACGCAGTATTTT
-	TRBV29-1	-	TRBJ2-2	CSVGSGADTGELFF	TGCAGCGTTGGCTCGGGGGCGGACACCGGGGAGCTGTTTTTT
TRBD1	TRBV28	-	TRBJ2-1	CASSATGTGSEGEQFF	TGTGCCAGCAGTGCCACCGGGACAGGTAGCGAGGGTGAGCAGTTCTTC
TRBD1	TRBV5-1	-	TRBJ2-7	CASSDRTGGLEQYF	TGCGCCAGCAGCGATCGGACAGGGGGTCTCGAGCAGTACTTC
TRBD1	TRBV5-5	-	TRBJ2-3	CASSFRGQGPPDTQYF	TGTGCCAGCAGCTTTCGGGGACAGGGGCCTCCGGATACGCAGTATTTT
TRBD2	TRBV5-1	-	TRBJ2-7	CASGTSGVSYEQYF	TGCGCCAGCGGGACTAGCGGGGTCTCCTACGAGCAGTACTTC
TRBD2	TRBV4-2	-	TRBJ2-1	CASSRTGTSYYNEQFF	TGTGCCAGCAGCCGAACGGGGACTAGTTACTACAATGAGCAGTTCTTC
TRBD1	TRBV5-4	-	TRBJ2-1	CASSITGVTEQFF	TGTGCCAGCAGCATCACAGGGGTAACCGAGCAGTTCTTC
TRBD1	TRBV4-3	-	TRBJ2-1	CASSPKGDRWLLSSYNEQFF	TGCGCCAGCAGCCCAAAAGGGGACAGGTGGCTCCTAAGCTCCTACAATGAGCAGTTCTTC